Shown below are 14 T cell receptor beta chains from a single sample sequenced in a study of CXCR3-negative and CXCR3-positive naive CD8 T cells. TRB cDNA libraries were made by UMI-labeled 5' RACE. Reanalyzing the 5' RACE reads, TCRdb keeps one entry per CDR3 protein, without DNA. The repertoire table contains tens of thousands of distinct CDR3 sequences. Findings of the study overall: Compared with CXCR3-negative naive cells, CXCR3-positive naive cells showed more hydrophobic TRB CDR3s.

No antigen has been assigned to these receptors. What was sequenced was naive CXCR3+ CD8+ T cells from blood. Regarding subset: CD45RO-CCR7+CD27+CD95- naive CD8+ T cells expressing CXCR3 (TNR3+). These receptors all stem from a human donor in good health. Some clones in this sample may be carry-over from other donors' samples.

The rearrangement uses TRBV5-5 and TRBJ2-7. Germline values: CDR1 SGHKS, CDR2 YYEKEE (reference sequence). The length of the CDR3 is 14 residues. The CDR3 protein is CASSLADDLYEQYF.

The J gene is TRBJ2-7, the V gene TRBV14; TCRdb proposes TRBD1, but this gene call is untestable without DNA. Germline CDR1 and CDR2: SGHDN and FVKESK. The CDR3 has 16 amino acids. CDR3 sequence reads: CASSQKTGDLPYEQYF.

J is TRBJ2-2 and V is TRBV12-3 or TRBV12-4; TCRdb lists TRBD1, though no DNA is available to test this call. The CDR3 runs to 14 residues. The CDR3: CANADRGNTGELFF.

The J gene is TRBJ1-5, the V gene TRBV6-2 or TRBV6-3; no DNA is available, so the TRBD1 call from TCRdb remains unchecked. The CDR3 is 16 amino acids. CDR1 MNHEY and CDR2 SVGEGT come from the germline V gene. This chain's CDR3 is CASSYLRQGGNQPQHF.

The V call is TRBV7-8, the J call TRBJ2-6. The CDR3 is 15 residues long. The V gene's germline CDR1 is SGHVS and CDR2 FQNEAQ. The CDR3 region is CASSPTISGANVLTF.

The chain carries TRBV27 and TRBJ2-7. The CDR3 is 13 residues long. The V gene's germline CDR1 is MNHEY and CDR2 SMNVEV (reference sequence). The CDR3 region is CASSRGPSYEQYF.

The chain uses TRBV24-1 and TRBJ2-7; TCRdb designates TRBD1, a call that cannot be tested without DNA. The CDR3 loop spans 13 amino acids. Germline CDR1 reads KGHDR; CDR2 reads SFDVKD. CDR3 region: CATSELGAPTQYF.

The V and J genes are TRBV28 and TRBJ2-1. The CDR3 is 16 amino acids. Germline V gene lookup returns CDR1 MDHEN and CDR2 SYDVKM. This CDR3 is CASSSQTMISYNEQFF.

J is TRBJ2-5 and V is TRBV6-5; TCRdb lists TRBD1, though no DNA is available to test this call. Looked up from germline, CDR1 is MNHEY and CDR2 is SVGAGI. This CDR3 comprises 14 residues. CDR3 residues: CASSKDRAGKTQYF.

J is TRBJ2-7 and V is TRBV7-6; the TCRdb D gene call, TRBD1, has no DNA to confirm it. The CDR3 length is 15 residues. Germline CDR1 and CDR2: SGHVS and FNYEAQ. CDR3 residues: CASSSTGAETYEPYF.

The rearrangement uses TRBV20-1 and TRBJ2-7; the TCRdb D gene call, TRBD2, has no DNA to confirm it. The CDR3 has 17 amino acids. CDR1 is DFQATT and CDR2 is SNEGSKA in the germline V gene (reference sequence). CDR3 region: CSRRTSGGTSTSYEQYF.

The J gene is TRBJ2-7, the V gene TRBV19; TCRdb names TRBD2, which stays unverified in the absence of DNA. CDR3 length: 12 amino acids. Looked up from germline, CDR1 is LNHDA and CDR2 is SQIVND (reference sequence). The CDR3 here is CASSSGWHEQHF.

The V and J genes are TRBV28 and TRBJ1-6; the TCRdb call, TRBD1, lacks DNA for checking. Germline V CDR1 and CDR2: MDHEN, SYDVKM. This CDR3 region has 17 residues. The CDR3 protein is CASGFGTGTTYNSPLHF.

This chain joins TRBV28 and TRBJ2-5. CDR1 MDHEN and CDR2 SYDVKM come from the germline V gene. The CDR3 extends over 14 amino acids. CDR3 region: CASVLRRVSETQYF.